A single sample is the source of the 21 T cell receptor beta chains below, sequenced in a study of a mutant IDH1 vaccine in newly diagnosed glioma. Produced via immunoSEQ multiplex PCR; TCRdb's table is partial and in-frame only. This sample carries roughly 70,000 clones, 84% of them seen once, and the ten largest clones take more than 10%. Time point denoted: week 23, last vaccination. What each vaccine dose contained was 300 ug of mutant IDH1 20-mer peptide, accompanied by topical imiquimod. No antigens are known for them. The material was PBMCs, obtained from a glioma patient whose treatment included an IDH1 peptide vaccine. The receptors stem from a man in his late teens or twenties with glioma.

The genes are TRBV7-2 and TRBJ2-7; tentative D call: TRBD2 (5 bases). The CDR3 covers 17 residues. The V and J ends lost 5 bases and 3 bases respectively, with 23 bases between them. Germline V gene sequence: CDR1 SGHTA, CDR2 FQGNSA. The CDR3 here is CASSQKISDYIIYEQYF. CDR3 coding DNA: TGTGCCAGCAGCCAGAAGATAAGCGACTATATTATCTACGAGCAGTACTTC.

The V call is TRBV18, the J call TRBJ2-1, with no clear D. V was pared by 0 bases and J by 8 bases, with 5 bases between. The CDR3 has 12 residues. Germline loops: CDR1 KGHSH, CDR2 LQKENI. The CDR3 loop is CASSPPGDEQFF. CDR3 nucleotides: TGTGCCAGCTCACCACCCGGTGATGAGCAGTTCTTC. The entire variable domain, with the rest obtained from reference TRBV18 and TRBJ2-1, is as follows: NAGVMQNPRHLVRRRGQEARLRCSPMKGHSHVYWYRQLPEEGLKFMVYLQKENIIDESGMPKERFSAEFPKEGPSILRIQQVVRGDSAAYFCASSPPGDEQFFGPGTRLTVL.

This chain connects TRBV2 to TRBJ2-3, with D possibly TRBD2 on 5 matching bases. Trimming left V 3 bases short and J 5 bases short, with 12 bases between. CDR1 SNHLY and CDR2 FYNNEI come from the germline V gene. This CDR3 has 14 residues. CDR3 in DNA: TGTGCCAGCAGTGACCCCCTACGGGGAGATACGCAGTATTTT. Encoded protein: CASSDPLRGDTQYF. The full variable domain, rest sourced from reference TRBV2 and TRBJ2-3, is EPEVTQTPSHQVTQMGQEVILRCVPISNHLYFYWYRQILGQKVEFLVSFYNNEISEKSEIFDDQFSVERPDGSNFTLKIRSTKLEDSAMYFCASSDPLRGDTQYFGPGTRLTVL.

This clone appeared once. The chain couples TRBV4-3 to TRBJ2-1; 8 bases line up with TRBD1. The junction had 6 bases not matched to a gene; V was cut back by 0 bases and J by 8 bases. The CDR3 covers 15 residues. In germline, CDR1 is LGHNA, CDR2 YSLEER. The CDR3 coding sequence is TGCGCCAGCAGCCAAGATAAGGGCAGGGGGCATGAGCAGTTCTTC. Protein: CASSQDKGRGHEQFF.

The V gene is TRBV7-2, the J gene TRBJ2-4; no firm D call. V was cut by 5 bases and J by 0 bases, with 8 bases left in between. Germline values: CDR1 SGHTA, CDR2 FQGNSA. This CDR3 is built from 14 residues. CDR3 residues: CASSPFLAKNIQYF. CDR3 nucleotide sequence: TGTGCCAGCAGCCCATTCCTAGCCAAAAACATTCAGTACTTC.

This clone has a handful of counts. The gene calls are TRBV6-6 and TRBJ1-1, with TRBD1 as a possible D gene (6 bases). V was trimmed by 6 bases and J by 5 bases, leaving 16 bases between them. The CDR3 covers 14 residues. Per germline, CDR1 MNHNY and CDR2 SVGAGI (reference sequence). CDR3 nucleotide sequence: TGTGCCAGCAGCCTAGCGGGGGGGCAGACTGAAGCTTTCTTT. Amino acids: CASSLAGGQTEAFF.

The V gene is TRBV4-3, the J gene TRBJ2-3; 10 nucleotides agree with TRBD1. Germline loops: CDR1 LGHNA, CDR2 YSLEER. J was trimmed by 5 bases and V by 4 bases; bases with no gene match: 6. CDR3 size: 15 residues. CDR3: CASSRGQGQGDTQYF. The CDR3 nucleotides are TGCGCCAGCAGCCGGGGACAGGGGCAGGGAGATACGCAGTATTTT.

CDR3 sequence reads: CASSSDGGAKNIQYF. The CDR3 DNA reads TGTGCCAGCAGCTCCGACGGGGGAGCCAAAAACATTCAGTACTTC. This rearrangement joins TRBV7-8 to TRBJ2-4; D possibly corresponds to TRBD2 (6 bases). V was clipped by 4 bases and J by 0 bases, with 10 bases between them. In germline, CDR1 is SGHVS, CDR2 FQNEAQ. The CDR3 contains 15 residues.

As DNA, the CDR3 is TGTGCCAGTAGTCACACCGCGGGGGGGCCCACCGGGGAGCTGTTTTTT. Amino acids: CASSHTAGGPTGELFF. This chain links TRBV19 with TRBJ2-2; 9 bases are shared with TRBD2. Germline V gene lookup returns CDR1 LNHDA and CDR2 SQIVND (reference sequence). The CDR3 extends over 16 amino acids. Trimming cost V 5 bases and J 4 bases; bases outside gene matches: 8.

This sequence joins TRBV9 and TRBJ1-2; D ambiguous. CDR3 size: 13 residues. Trimming took 0 bases from V and 8 from J, leaving 11 bases between them. Per the germline V gene, CDR1 is SGDLS and CDR2 is YYNGEE. CDR3: CASSVDSSWGYTF. The DNA for the CDR3 is TGTGCCAGCAGCGTAGACAGTTCGTGGGGCTACACCTTC.

This clone was seen a few times. This chain uses TRBV30 with TRBJ1-5, with 9 nucleotides matching TRBD1. CDR1 is GTSNPN, CDR2 SVGIG, per germline (reference sequence). This CDR3 is 16 amino acids long. V shed 3 bases, J shed 4 bases, and the junction held 10 bases outside the gene matches. The CDR3 nucleotides read TGTGCCTGGAGAGCTTCGGACAGGGGTCCAAATCAGCCCCAGCATTTT. This gives the protein CAWRASDRGPNQPQHF.

The chain employs TRBV27 and TRBJ1-2; D may be TRBD1 (5 bases). CDR1 and CDR2 (germline): MNHEY, SMNVEV (reference sequence). V lost 5 bases to trimming and J lost 6 bases, with 19 bases between them. The CDR3 runs to 15 residues. The chain's CDR3 is CASSPSRDLRHGYTF. CDR3 sequence (DNA): TGTGCCAGCAGTCCGTCCCGGGACCTCCGACATGGCTACACCTTC.

This clone was observed a few times. J is TRBJ1-1 and V is TRBV7-9, with D possibly matching TRBD1 (6 bases). The V gene's germline CDR1 is SEHNR and CDR2 FQNEAQ (reference sequence). This CDR3 has 14 amino acids. V was trimmed by 0 bases and J by 6 bases, leaving 11 bases between them. Here the CDR3 reads CASSLAPGDSEAFF. The CDR3 DNA follows: TGTGCCAGCAGCTTAGCGCCAGGGGATTCTGAAGCTTTCTTT.

This clone was observed once. J is TRBJ2-7 and V is TRBV7-9, with D unresolved. Trimming removed 2 bases at V and 3 bases at J, with 8 bases between. CDR1 and CDR2 from the germline V gene are SEHNR and FQNEAQ (reference sequence). This CDR3 spans 13 amino acids. CDR3 nucleotides: TGTGCCAGCAGCTTAATGCAGAGCTACGAGCAGTACTTC. Translation: CASSLMQSYEQYF.

This clone showed up just a few times. V and J are TRBV5-1 and TRBJ1-1, with a tentative D call TRBD1 (5 bases). This CDR3 region has 15 residues. V lost 4 bases and J lost 3, with 16 bases in between. The germline gives CDR1 SGHRS, CDR2 YFSETQ. In nucleotides, the CDR3 is TGCGCCAGCAGCCTAGGTCGTGGGACCTACACTGAAGCTTTCTTT. This encodes CASSLGRGTYTEAFF.

The V gene is TRBV10-3, the J gene TRBJ1-2, with D perhaps matching TRBD1 (5 bases). Trimming left V 3 bases short and J 6 bases short, with 11 bases between. This CDR3 spans 13 amino acids. The V gene's germline CDR1 is ENHRY and CDR2 SYGVKD. DNA for the CDR3: TGTGCCATCAGTGACGCGCAGGGCCATGGCTACACCTTC. It is translated as CAISDAQGHGYTF.

V gene TRBV14 combines with J gene TRBJ1-2; the D is unclear. Germline assignment: CDR1 SGHDN and CDR2 FVKESK. This CDR3 spans 13 amino acids. V lost 5 bases, J lost 4 bases, and 11 bases lay in between. The CDR3, as DNA: TGTGCCAGCAGCTCGGACTACGGCTATGGCTACACCTTC. This sequence encodes CASSSDYGYGYTF.

This rearrangement joins TRBV4-2 to TRBJ1-5; 7 nucleotides align to TRBD1. Germline CDR1 reads LGHNA; CDR2 reads YNFKEQ. The CDR3 sequence is 20 residues long. Germline trimming cut 2 bases from V and 0 bases from J; bases unmatched to any gene: 16. The CDR3 reads CASSQLAGGGELGSNQPQHF. Written as DNA, the CDR3 is TGTGCCAGCAGCCAACTCGCAGGGGGGGGCGAATTAGGTAGCAATCAGCCCCAGCATTTT.

The rearrangement links TRBV19 to TRBJ2-7; possibly TRBD2 for D (6 bases). V lost 4 bases and J 3 bases, leaving 13 bases between the germline ends. There are 14 residues in the CDR3. CDR1 is LNHDA, CDR2 SQIVND, per germline (reference sequence). This chain's CDR3 is CASSSLASRYEQYF. The CDR3 DNA reads as TGTGCCAGTAGTAGCCTAGCGTCTCGCTACGAGCAGTACTTC.

The chain carries TRBV2 and TRBJ1-3; 7 nucleotides match TRBD1. The CDR3 extends over 14 amino acids. V lost 5 bases and J lost 5; bases outside the gene matches: 6. Per germline, CDR1 SNHLY and CDR2 FYNNEI. This CDR3 reads CASSPRTGRNTIYF. The DNA of the CDR3 is TGTGCCAGCAGTCCGAGGACAGGAAGAAACACCATATATTTT.

The rearrangement uses TRBV7-2 and TRBJ1-2, with unresolved D. CDR1 is SGHTA, CDR2 FQGNSA, per germline. Trimming took off 5 bases at V and 8 bases at J, with 18 bases between the two ends. The CDR3 runs to 14 residues. DNA of the CDR3: TGTGCCAGCAGCCCAATCCGAGGGCCAGGAGGCTACACCTTC. Amino acid sequence: CASSPIRGPGGYTF.